This T cell receptor (beta chain) was captured in a study of CD8 T cells in ankylosing spondylitis. Overall study results and limits: A motif of eight highly homologous TCR beta variants was seen as apparently characteristic of ankylosing spondylitis blood.

Details on this clonotype: Its antigen is not known.

The CDR3 consists of 17 residues. From germline, CDR1 is SEHNR and CDR2 FQNEAQ (reference sequence). Trimming took 5 bases from V and 2 from J; bases not matched to a gene: 11. Scientists made TCR beta libraries using quantitative 5'-RACE with molecular barcodes. Each CDR3 protein gets one entry after TCRdb re-called the 5' RACE reads with MiXCR. The table has around 770,000 distinct CDR3 sequences, 15% to 20% seen once. The V call is TRBV7-9, the J call TRBJ2-7, with 11 positions matching TRBD2. What was sequenced was blood, either unsorted or a sorted T cell fraction (not recorded which). The clonotype comes from a male donor with ankylosing spondylitis. For the CDR3, the DNA is TGTGCCAGCAGCCCTAGGGTAGCGGGAGGGGATCCCTACGAGCAGTACTTC. Amino acids: CASSPRVAGGDPYEQYF.